A selection of T cell receptor beta chains follows, all from one sample in a study of spatial heterogeneity in lung cancer. TCRdb processed the 5' RACE reads anew with MiXCR; each CDR3 protein has one entry. The table includes roughly 120,000 distinct CDR3 sequences, 12% detected once. Sequenced here: PBMCs, sampled at follow-up. The receptors come from a male donor with early-stage non-small cell lung cancer. CDR3s include the opening cysteine and the closing phenylalanine or tryptophan. D genes are given only for firm matches. Clone size is stated in some rows and not others, as once, few, many or a class when expanded.

size: many; V: TRBV9; J: TRBJ2-3; length: 17; D: -; DNA: TGTGCCAGCAGCACGGGGACGGCAGCCGGGCGGGGAGATACGCAGTATTTT; CDR3: CASSTGTAAGRGDTQYF
size: few; V: TRBV30; J: TRBJ2-2; length: 13; D: -; DNA: TGTGCCTGGGGCCGTTTCGAGTCCGGGGAGCTGTTTTTT; CDR3: CAWGRFESGELFF
size: -; V: TRBV11-2; J: TRBJ2-1; length: 16; D: TRBD2; DNA: TGTGCCAGCAGCTTTCCCGGGACTAGCTCCTACAATGAGCAGTTCTTC; CDR3: CASSFPGTSSYNEQFF
size: few; V: TRBV20-1; J: TRBJ2-3; length: 14; D: -; DNA: TGCAGTGCAAAGGACGGATCTAGCACAGATACGCAGTATTTT; CDR3: CSAKDGSSTDTQYF
size: -; V: TRBV5-4; J: TRBJ1-1; length: 14; D: -; DNA: TGTGCCAGCAGCCTGACAATTATGAACACTGAAGCTTTCTTT; CDR3: CASSLTIMNTEAFF
size: many; V: TRBV24-1; J: TRBJ2-1; length: 14; D: TRBD2; DNA: TGTGCCACCAGCCAGCGGGCTAGCGGGGGCCTGCAGTTCTTC; CDR3: CATSQRASGGLQFF
size: few; V: TRBV4-1; J: TRBJ1-4; length: 15; D: -; DNA: TGCGCCAGCACGCACACACAGGCAACTAATGAAAAACTGTTTTTT; CDR3: CASTHTQATNEKLFF
size: -; V: TRBV29-1; J: TRBJ2-7; length: 12; D: TRBD1; DNA: TGCAGCGGTCGGGACAGGGGGAACGAGCAGTACTTC; CDR3: CSGRDRGNEQYF
size: few; V: TRBV12-3/TRBV12-4; J: TRBJ1-2; length: 14; D: -; DNA: TGTGCCAGCAGTATTGACCGGGCATCCCACGGCTACACCTTC; CDR3: CASSIDRASHGYTF
size: many; V: TRBV9; J: TRBJ2-7; length: 14; D: TRBD1; DNA: TGTGCCAGCAGCGTAGGTGACAGGGGTTACGAGCAGTACTTC; CDR3: CASSVGDRGYEQYF
size: many; V: TRBV7-9; J: TRBJ2-1; length: 17; D: TRBD2; DNA: TGTGCCAGCAGCTCCCCGACGACTAGCGGGGCCTACAATGAGCAGTTCTTC; CDR3: CASSSPTTSGAYNEQFF
size: few; V: TRBV9; J: TRBJ2-5; length: 14; D: TRBD2; DNA: TGTGCCAGCAGCCTTCGGGGGGTTGAGGAGACCCAGTACTTC; CDR3: CASSLRGVEETQYF
size: many; V: TRBV2; J: TRBJ2-1; length: 18; D: TRBD2; DNA: TGTGCCAGCAAATCCACGACTAGCGGGGGGCCGGGATTAAAAGAGCAGTTCTTC; CDR3: CASKSTTSGGPGLKEQFF
size: few; V: TRBV6-5; J: TRBJ2-2; length: 16; D: -; DNA: TGTGCCAGCAGTTACTTCGTTGGGGGAGGAACCGGGGAGCTGTTTTTT; CDR3: CASSYFVGGGTGELFF
size: many; V: TRBV12-3/TRBV12-4; J: TRBJ1-2; length: 14; D: TRBD1; DNA: TGTGCCAGCAGTTACGCCGGGACAGGGTATGGCTACACCTTC; CDR3: CASSYAGTGYGYTF
size: many; V: TRBV29-1; J: TRBJ2-7; length: 11; D: -; DNA: TGCAGCGTTGTGTCGTCCTACGAGCAGTACTTC; CDR3: CSVVSSYEQYF
size: -; V: TRBV5-1; J: TRBJ2-7; length: 15; D: -; DNA: TGCGCCAGCGCAAGTGTGGGGGGCCACTCCTACGAGCAGTACTTC; CDR3: CASASVGGHSYEQYF
size: many; V: TRBV18; J: TRBJ2-6; length: 17; D: -; DNA: TGTGCCAGCTCACCCGATAGGGGGGCCTCTGGGGCCAACGTCCTGACTTTC; CDR3: CASSPDRGASGANVLTF
size: many; V: TRBV6-2/TRBV6-3; J: TRBJ2-5; length: 12; D: -; DNA: TGTGCCAGCAGTGGAGTCGCGGAGACCCAGTACTTC; CDR3: CASSGVAETQYF
size: -; V: TRBV15; J: TRBJ1-5; length: 15; D: -; DNA: TGTGCCACCAGCCGAGGGACCCTCTTAAATCAGCCCCAGCATTTT; CDR3: CATSRGTLLNQPQHF
size: -; V: TRBV7-6; J: TRBJ2-2; length: 16; D: TRBD2; DNA: TGTGCCAGCAGCTTAAACGAGCGGGGAGGAGCCGGGGAGCTGTTTTTT; CDR3: CASSLNERGGAGELFF
size: few; V: TRBV6-6; J: TRBJ2-5; length: 13; D: -; DNA: TGTGCCAGCAGATTAGGCAGGCAAGAGACCCAGTACTTC; CDR3: CASRLGRQETQYF
size: few; V: TRBV7-2; J: TRBJ2-7; length: 14; D: -; DNA: TGTGCCAGCAGCTTAGAGGGCTCTGCGCGGGCCCGAAACTTC; CDR3: CASSLEGSARARNF
size: many; V: TRBV12-3/TRBV12-4; J: TRBJ1-5; length: 14; D: -; DNA: TGTGCCAGCAGTCCTACAGGGCTCAATCAGCCCCAGCATTTT; CDR3: CASSPTGLNQPQHF
size: few; V: TRBV6-5; J: TRBJ2-5; length: 14; D: -; DNA: TGTGCCAGCAGTTCCGGACCCGGGGCCAAGAACCAGTACTTC; CDR3: CASSSGPGAKNQYF
size: few; V: TRBV10-1; J: TRBJ2-1; length: 13; D: -; DNA: TGCGCCAGCAGTGCCCAGGACTACAATGAGCAGTTCTTC; CDR3: CASSAQDYNEQFF
size: -; V: TRBV19; J: TRBJ1-5; length: 16; D: -; DNA: TGTGCCAGTAGTAAGAGAAGGGCTGAGGGCAATCAGCCCCAGCATTTT; CDR3: CASSKRRAEGNQPQHF
size: -; V: TRBV7-3; J: TRBJ2-6; length: 15; D: -; DNA: TGTGCCAGCAGCTCGGACAACTCTGGGGCCAACGTCCTGACTTTC; CDR3: CASSSDNSGANVLTF
size: -; V: TRBV20-1; J: TRBJ1-4; length: 16; D: -; DNA: TGCAGTGCTAGAAAAGGGGGTTCATCCACTAATGAAAAACTGTTTTTT; CDR3: CSARKGGSSTNEKLFF
size: few; V: TRBV19; J: TRBJ2-1; length: 18; D: -; DNA: TGTGCCAGTAGTAGGACAGCCTTATCCGCGGGAAGCGTCAATGAGCAGTTCTTC; CDR3: CASSRTALSAGSVNEQFF
size: many; V: TRBV4-1; J: TRBJ1-6; length: 18; D: TRBD1; DNA: TGCGCCAGCAGCCCGATATCTTTTTGGACAGGGCAGGATTCACCCCTCCACTTT; CDR3: CASSPISFWTGQDSPLHF
size: few; V: TRBV6-5; J: TRBJ1-2; length: 10; D: -; DNA: TGTGCCAGCAGAAATCAGTACTACACCTTC; CDR3: CASRNQYYTF
size: many; V: TRBV7-8; J: TRBJ2-3; length: 17; D: -; DNA: TGTGCCAGCAGCTCCAATCGACAGCGCCAGAGCACAGATACGCAGTATTTT; CDR3: CASSSNRQRQSTDTQYF
size: many; V: TRBV5-5; J: TRBJ1-4; length: 14; D: -; DNA: TGTGCCAGCAGCCCCGAAGGTACTATGGGAAAACTGTTTTTT; CDR3: CASSPEGTMGKLFF
size: few; V: TRBV5-1; J: TRBJ1-3; length: 15; D: TRBD1; DNA: TGCGCCAGCAGCGATTACAGGGGGTCTGGAAACACCATATATTTT; CDR3: CASSDYRGSGNTIYF
size: few; V: TRBV7-9; J: TRBJ2-5; length: 14; D: -; DNA: TGTGCCAGCAGCTTAGATTGGGACTGGGCGACCCAGTACTTC; CDR3: CASSLDWDWATQYF
size: many; V: TRBV29-1; J: TRBJ1-1; length: 12; D: TRBD1; DNA: TGCAGCCACAGGGGGCTGGACACTGAAGCTTTCTTT; CDR3: CSHRGLDTEAFF
size: few; V: TRBV7-2; J: TRBJ1-2; length: 14; D: -; DNA: TGTGCCAGCAGCTTAGCAGGGGCTAACTATGGCTACACCTTC; CDR3: CASSLAGANYGYTF
size: many; V: TRBV5-1; J: TRBJ2-3; length: 15; D: -; DNA: TGCGCCAGCAGCTGGACGGGGGTGGGCACAGATACGCAGTATTTT; CDR3: CASSWTGVGTDTQYF
size: -; V: TRBV7-6; J: TRBJ2-5; length: 12; D: TRBD1; DNA: TGTGCCAGCAGCTTAGACGGGACAGGGGATTACTTC; CDR3: CASSLDGTGDYF
size: -; V: TRBV4-1; J: TRBJ2-1; length: 17; D: TRBD1; DNA: TGCGCCAGCAGCCGCGCTCAGGAGGGACAGGGGGATAATGAGCAGTTCTTC; CDR3: CASSRAQEGQGDNEQFF
size: -; V: TRBV18; J: TRBJ1-2; length: 13; D: -; DNA: TGTGCCAGCTCTCCCGACCCTAAATATGGCTACACCTTC; CDR3: CASSPDPKYGYTF
size: -; V: TRBV15; J: TRBJ1-5; length: 16; D: -; DNA: TGTGCCACCAGCACTGAACAGGCTTATAGCAATCAGCCCCAGCATTTT; CDR3: CATSTEQAYSNQPQHF
size: -; V: TRBV6-1; J: TRBJ1-1; length: 12; D: -; DNA: TGTGCCAGCAAAAAGGGAAACACTGAAGCTTTCTTT; CDR3: CASKKGNTEAFF
size: many; V: TRBV20-1; J: TRBJ2-1; length: 16; D: -; DNA: TGCAGTGCTAGAGCGGGGGGCCTTCGCTCCTACAATGAGCAGTTCTTC; CDR3: CSARAGGLRSYNEQFF
size: many; V: TRBV27; J: TRBJ1-5; length: 13; D: -; DNA: TGTGCCAGCAGTCACACCGATAATCAGCCCCAGCATTTT; CDR3: CASSHTDNQPQHF
size: -; V: TRBV28; J: TRBJ2-1; length: 15; D: -; DNA: TGTGCCAGCCAGGAAAGGGGCGGGGTTAACAATGAGCAGTTCTTC; CDR3: CASQERGGVNNEQFF
size: -; V: TRBV7-9; J: TRBJ2-4; length: 16; D: -; DNA: TGTGCCAGCAGCTTAGCGGGTGAGGCAGGAGGCAACATTCAGTACTTC; CDR3: CASSLAGEAGGNIQYF